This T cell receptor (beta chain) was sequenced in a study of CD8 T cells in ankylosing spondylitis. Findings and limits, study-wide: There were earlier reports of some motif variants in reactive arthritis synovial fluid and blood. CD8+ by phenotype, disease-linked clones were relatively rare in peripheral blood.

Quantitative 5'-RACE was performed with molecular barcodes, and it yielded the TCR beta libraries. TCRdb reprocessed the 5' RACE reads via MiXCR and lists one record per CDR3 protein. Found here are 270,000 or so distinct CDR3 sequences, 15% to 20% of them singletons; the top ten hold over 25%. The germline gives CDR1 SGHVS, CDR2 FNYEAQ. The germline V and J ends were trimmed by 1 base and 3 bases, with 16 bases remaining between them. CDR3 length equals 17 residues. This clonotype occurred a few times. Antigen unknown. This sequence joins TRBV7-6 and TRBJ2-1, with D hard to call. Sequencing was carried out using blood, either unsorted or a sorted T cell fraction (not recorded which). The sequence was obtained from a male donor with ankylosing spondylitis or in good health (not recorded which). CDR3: CASSLDPRGLYYNEQFF. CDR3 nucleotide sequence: TGTGCCAGCAGCTTAGACCCCCGTGGGCTTTACTACAATGAGCAGTTCTTC.